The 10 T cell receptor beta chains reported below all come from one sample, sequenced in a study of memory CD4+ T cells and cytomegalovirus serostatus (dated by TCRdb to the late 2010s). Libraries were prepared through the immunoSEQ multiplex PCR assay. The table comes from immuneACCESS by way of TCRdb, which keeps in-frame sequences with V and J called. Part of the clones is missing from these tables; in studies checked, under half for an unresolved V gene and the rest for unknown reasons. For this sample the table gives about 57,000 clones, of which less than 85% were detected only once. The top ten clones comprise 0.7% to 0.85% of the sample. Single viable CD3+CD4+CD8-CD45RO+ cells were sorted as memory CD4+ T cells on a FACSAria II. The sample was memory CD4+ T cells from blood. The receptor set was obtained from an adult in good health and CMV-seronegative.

Here the CDR3 DNA reads TGTGCCAGCAGCCAAGATCTGCAGGGAAGGGAGCAGTACTTC. This codes for CASSQDLQGREQYF. V and J are TRBV4-2 and TRBJ2-7, with a possible D match to TRBD1 (5 bases). CDR1 and CDR2 from the germline V gene are LGHNA and YNFKEQ. The CDR3 is made up of 14 amino acids. V dropped 0 bases and J dropped 7 bases, with 13 bases sitting between them.

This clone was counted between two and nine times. CDR3 region: CASTTPSGGNEQYF. The CDR3 nucleotides are TGTGCCAGCACTACTCCCTCCGGGGGGAACGAGCAGTACTTC. The chain couples TRBV7-9 to TRBJ2-7, with TRBD2 identical over 7 bases. The germline V gene has CDR1 SEHNR and CDR2 FQNEAQ (reference sequence). The CDR3 is 14 residues long. After removal of 7 bases from V and 5 bases from J, the junction contained 11 bases not matched to a gene. Full variable domain (rest looked up from reference TRBV7-9 and TRBJ2-7): DTGVSQNPRHKITKRGQNVTFRCDPISEHNRLYWYRQTLGQGPEFLTYFQNEAQLEKSRLLSDRFSAERPKGSFSTLEIQRTEQGDSAMYLCASTTPSGGNEQYFGPGTRLTVT.

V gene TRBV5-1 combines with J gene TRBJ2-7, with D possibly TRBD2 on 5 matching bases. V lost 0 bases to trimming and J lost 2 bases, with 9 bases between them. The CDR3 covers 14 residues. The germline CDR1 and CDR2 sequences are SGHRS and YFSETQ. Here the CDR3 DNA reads TGCGCCAGCAGCTTGGGACTATCCGCCTACGAGCAGTACTTC. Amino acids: CASSLGLSAYEQYF.

CDR3 sequence: CASSLVDSYNEQFF. CDR3 DNA: TGTGCCAGCAGCTTAGTCGACAGCTACAATGAGCAGTTCTTC. V and J are TRBV7-2 and TRBJ2-1; TRBD1 is a possible D gene (5 bases). The CDR3 is 14 residues long. Germline CDR1 is SGHTA and CDR2 is FQGNSA. The ends were cut back, 1 base at V and 3 bases at J, with 7 bases in the middle.

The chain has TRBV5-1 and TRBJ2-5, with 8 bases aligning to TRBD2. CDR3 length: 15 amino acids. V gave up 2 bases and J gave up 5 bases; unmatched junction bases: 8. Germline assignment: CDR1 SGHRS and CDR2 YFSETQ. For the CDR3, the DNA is TGCGCCAGCAGCTTTAATACGGGACTAGGCGAGACCCAGTACTTC. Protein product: CASSFNTGLGETQYF.

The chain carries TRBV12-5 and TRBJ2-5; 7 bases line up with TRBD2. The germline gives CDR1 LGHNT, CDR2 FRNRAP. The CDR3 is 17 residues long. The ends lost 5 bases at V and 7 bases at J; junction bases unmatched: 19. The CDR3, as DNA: TGTGCTAGTGGTCCCCAATCCTTGGTCGGGAGGCAGTGGACCCAGTACTTC. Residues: CASGPQSLVGRQWTQYF.

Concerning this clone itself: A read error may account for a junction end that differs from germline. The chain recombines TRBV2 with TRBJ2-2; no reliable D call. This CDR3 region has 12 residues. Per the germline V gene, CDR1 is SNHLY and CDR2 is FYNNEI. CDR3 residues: CASRENAGELFF. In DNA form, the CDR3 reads TGTGCCAGCAGGGAGAACGCCGGGGAGCTGTTTTTT.

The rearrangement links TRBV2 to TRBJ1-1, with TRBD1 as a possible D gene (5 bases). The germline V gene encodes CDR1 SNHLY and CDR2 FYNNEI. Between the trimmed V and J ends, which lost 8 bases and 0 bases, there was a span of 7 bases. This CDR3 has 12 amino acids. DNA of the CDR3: TGTGCCAGCCTCAGGGTGAACACTGAAGCTTTCTTT. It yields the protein CASLRVNTEAFF.

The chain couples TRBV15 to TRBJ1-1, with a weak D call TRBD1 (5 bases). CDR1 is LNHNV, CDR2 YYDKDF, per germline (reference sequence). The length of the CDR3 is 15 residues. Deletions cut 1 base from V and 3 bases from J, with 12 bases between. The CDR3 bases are TGTGCCACCAGCAGAGGGAAGCAGGGTTACACTGAAGCTTTCTTT. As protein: CATSRGKQGYTEAFF. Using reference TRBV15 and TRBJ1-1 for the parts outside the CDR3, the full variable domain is DAMVIQNPRYQVTQFGKPVTLSCSQTLNHNVMYWYQQKSSQAPKLLFHYYDKDFNNEADTPDNFQSRRPNTSFCFLDIRSPGLGDTAMYLCATSRGKQGYTEAFFGQGTRLTVV.

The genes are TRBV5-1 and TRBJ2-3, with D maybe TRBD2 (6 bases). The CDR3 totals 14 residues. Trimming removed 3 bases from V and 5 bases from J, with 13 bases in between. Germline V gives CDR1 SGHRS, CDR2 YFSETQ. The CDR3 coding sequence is TGCGCCAGCAGCTGGGGGGTTGAGGGAGATACGCAGTATTTT. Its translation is CASSWGVEGDTQYF.